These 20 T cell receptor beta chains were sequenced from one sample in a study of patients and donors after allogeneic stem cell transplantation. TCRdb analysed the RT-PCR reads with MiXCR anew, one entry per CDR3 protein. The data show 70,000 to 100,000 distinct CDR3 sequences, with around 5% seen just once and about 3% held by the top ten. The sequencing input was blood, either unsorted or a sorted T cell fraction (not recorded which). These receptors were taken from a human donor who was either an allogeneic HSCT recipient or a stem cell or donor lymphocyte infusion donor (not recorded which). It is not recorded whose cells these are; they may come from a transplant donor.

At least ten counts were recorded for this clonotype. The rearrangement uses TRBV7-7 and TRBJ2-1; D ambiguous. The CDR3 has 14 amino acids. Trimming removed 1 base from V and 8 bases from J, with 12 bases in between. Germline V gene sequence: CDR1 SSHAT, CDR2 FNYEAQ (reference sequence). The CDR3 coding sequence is TGTGCCAGCAGCTTAGGACTTGGCCGAGATGAGCAGTTCTTC. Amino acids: CASSLGLGRDEQFF.

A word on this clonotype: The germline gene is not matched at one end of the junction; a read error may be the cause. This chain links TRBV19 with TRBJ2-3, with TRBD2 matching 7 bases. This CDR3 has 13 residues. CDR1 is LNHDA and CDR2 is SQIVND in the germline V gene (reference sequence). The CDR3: CASSPHGGVQGDF. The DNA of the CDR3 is TGTGCCAGTAGTCCCCATGGGGGGGTGCAGGGTGATTTT.

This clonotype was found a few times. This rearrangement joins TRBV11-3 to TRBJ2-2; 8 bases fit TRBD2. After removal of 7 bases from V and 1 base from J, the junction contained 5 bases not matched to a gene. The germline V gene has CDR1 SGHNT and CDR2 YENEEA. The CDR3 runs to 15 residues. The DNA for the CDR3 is TGTGCCAGCAACCGGGGGGGGCAGAACACCGGGGAGCTGTTTTTT. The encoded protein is CASNRGGQNTGELFF.

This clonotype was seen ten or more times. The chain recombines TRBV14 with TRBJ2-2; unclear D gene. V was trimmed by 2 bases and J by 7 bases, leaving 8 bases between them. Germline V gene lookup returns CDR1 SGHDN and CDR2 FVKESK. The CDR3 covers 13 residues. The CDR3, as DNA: TGTGCCAGCAGCCAATCAATTGGCGGGGAGCTGTTTTTT. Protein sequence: CASSQSIGGELFF.

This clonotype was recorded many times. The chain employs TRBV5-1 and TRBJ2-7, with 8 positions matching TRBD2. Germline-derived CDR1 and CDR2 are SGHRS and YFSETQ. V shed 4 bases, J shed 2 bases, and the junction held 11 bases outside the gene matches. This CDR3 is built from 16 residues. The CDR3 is CASSLTLAGRTYEQYF. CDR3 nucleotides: TGCGCCAGCAGCCTAACTTTAGCGGGAAGGACCTACGAGCAGTACTTC.

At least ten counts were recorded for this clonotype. The chain's CDR3 is CASKGSTGDYNEQFF. The CDR3 nucleotides read TGTGCCTCGAAGGGGTCGACAGGGGACTACAATGAGCAGTTCTTC. This rearrangement joins TRBV10-3 to TRBJ2-1; TRBD1 agrees at 8 bases. Per germline, CDR1 ENHRY and CDR2 SYGVKD. CDR3 length: 15 amino acids. Losses at the gene ends were 11 bases for V and 3 bases for J; bases not matched to a gene: 12.

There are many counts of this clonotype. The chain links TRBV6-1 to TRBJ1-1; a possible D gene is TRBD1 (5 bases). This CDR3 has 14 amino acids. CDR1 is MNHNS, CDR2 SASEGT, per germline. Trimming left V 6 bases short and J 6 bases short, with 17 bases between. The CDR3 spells CASSLQGGDSEAFF. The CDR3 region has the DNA TGTGCCAGCAGCCTTCAGGGAGGCGACTCTGAAGCTTTCTTT.

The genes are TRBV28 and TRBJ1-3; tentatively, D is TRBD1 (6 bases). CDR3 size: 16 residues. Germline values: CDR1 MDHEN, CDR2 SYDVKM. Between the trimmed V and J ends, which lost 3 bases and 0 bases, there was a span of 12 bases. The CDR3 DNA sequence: TGTGCCAGCAGTTTGCGGGGGGCAGGCTCTGGAAACACCATATATTTT. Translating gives CASSLRGAGSGNTIYF.

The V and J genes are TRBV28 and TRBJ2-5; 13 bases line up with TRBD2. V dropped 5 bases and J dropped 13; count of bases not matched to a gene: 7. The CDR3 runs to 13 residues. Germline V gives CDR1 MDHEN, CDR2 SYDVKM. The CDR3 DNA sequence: TGTGCCAGCAGTGAGACTAGCGGGAGGATCGTGTACTTC. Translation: CASSETSGRIVYF.

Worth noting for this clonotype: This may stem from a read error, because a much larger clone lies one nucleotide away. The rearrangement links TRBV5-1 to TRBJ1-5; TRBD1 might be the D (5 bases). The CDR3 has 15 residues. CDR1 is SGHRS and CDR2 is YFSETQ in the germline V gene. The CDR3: CASSLDGAPNQHQHF. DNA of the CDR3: TGCGCCAGCAGCTTGGATGGGGCCCCCAATCAGCACCAGCATTTT.

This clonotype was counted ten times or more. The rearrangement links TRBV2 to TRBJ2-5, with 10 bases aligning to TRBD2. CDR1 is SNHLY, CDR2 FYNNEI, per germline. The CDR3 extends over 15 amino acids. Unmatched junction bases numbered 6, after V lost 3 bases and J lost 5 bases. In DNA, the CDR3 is TGTGCCAGCAGTGACCCCACTAGCGGGGAGGAGACCCAGTACTTC. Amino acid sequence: CASSDPTSGEETQYF.

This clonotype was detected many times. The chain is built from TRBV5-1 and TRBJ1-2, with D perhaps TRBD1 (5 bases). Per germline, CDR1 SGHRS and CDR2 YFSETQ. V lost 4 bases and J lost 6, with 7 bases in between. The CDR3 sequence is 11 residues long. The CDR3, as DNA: TGCGCCAGCAGCGTGGGGGATGGCTACACCTTC. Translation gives CASSVGDGYTF.

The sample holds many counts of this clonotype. For the CDR3, the DNA is TGTGCCACCCGGCGGTCCTCGAACACCGGGGAGCTGTTTTTT. This sequence encodes CATRRSSNTGELFF. This chain uses TRBV6-1 with TRBJ2-2; no definite D call. Germline-derived CDR1 and CDR2 are MNHNS and SASEGT. The CDR3 consists of 14 residues. Between the trimmed V and J ends, which lost 10 bases and 0 bases, there was a span of 12 bases.

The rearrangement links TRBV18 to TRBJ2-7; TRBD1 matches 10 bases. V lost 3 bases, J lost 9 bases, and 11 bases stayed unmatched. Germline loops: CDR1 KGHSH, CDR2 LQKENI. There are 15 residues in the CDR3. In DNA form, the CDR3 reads TGTGCCAGCTCACCTGCCGGGACAGGGGAGGTCGGGCAGTACTTC. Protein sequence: CASSPAGTGEVGQYF.

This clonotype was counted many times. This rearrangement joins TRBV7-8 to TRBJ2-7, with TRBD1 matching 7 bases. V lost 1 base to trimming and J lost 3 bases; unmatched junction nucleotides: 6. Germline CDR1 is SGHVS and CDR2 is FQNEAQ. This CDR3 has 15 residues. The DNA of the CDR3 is TGTGCCAGCAGCTTAGAGCGACAGGGTCTCTACGAGCAGTACTTC. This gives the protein CASSLERQGLYEQYF.

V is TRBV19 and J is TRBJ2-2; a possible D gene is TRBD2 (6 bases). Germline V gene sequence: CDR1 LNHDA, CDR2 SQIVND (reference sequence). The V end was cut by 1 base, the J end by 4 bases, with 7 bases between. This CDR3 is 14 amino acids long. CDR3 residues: CASSIGRATGELFF. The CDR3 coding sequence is TGTGCCAGTAGTATAGGGAGGGCCACCGGGGAGCTGTTTTTT.

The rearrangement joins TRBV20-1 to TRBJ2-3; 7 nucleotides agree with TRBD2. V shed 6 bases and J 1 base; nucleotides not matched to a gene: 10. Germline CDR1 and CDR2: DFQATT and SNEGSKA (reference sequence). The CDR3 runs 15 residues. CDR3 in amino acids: CSADVPAGGTDTQYF. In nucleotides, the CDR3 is TGCAGTGCCGACGTCCCTGCGGGGGGCACAGATACGCAGTATTTT.

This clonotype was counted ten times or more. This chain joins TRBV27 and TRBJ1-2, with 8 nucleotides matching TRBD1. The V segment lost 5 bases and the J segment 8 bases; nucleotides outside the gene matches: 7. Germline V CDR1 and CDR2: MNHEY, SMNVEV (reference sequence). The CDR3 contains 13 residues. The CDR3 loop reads CASSRLQGEGYTF. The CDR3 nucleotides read TGTGCCAGCAGTCGATTACAGGGGGAGGGCTACACCTTC.

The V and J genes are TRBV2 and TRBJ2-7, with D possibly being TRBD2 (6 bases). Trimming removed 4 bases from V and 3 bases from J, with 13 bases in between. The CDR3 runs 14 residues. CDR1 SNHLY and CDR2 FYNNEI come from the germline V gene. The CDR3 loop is CASSGGTGYYEQYF. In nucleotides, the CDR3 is TGTGCCAGCAGTGGGGGGACTGGATACTACGAGCAGTACTTC.

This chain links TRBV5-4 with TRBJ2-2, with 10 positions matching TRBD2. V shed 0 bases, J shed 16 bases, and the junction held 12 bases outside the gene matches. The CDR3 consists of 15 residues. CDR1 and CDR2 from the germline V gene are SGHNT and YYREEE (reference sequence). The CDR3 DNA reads TGTGCCAGCAGCTTGGGCACTAGCGGGAAAGGGGTTCAGTTTTTT. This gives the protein CASSLGTSGKGVQFF.